This T cell receptor (beta chain) is drawn from a study of Ad26.COV2.S vaccination and SARS-CoV-2 variants. Study background: Vaccine-arm donor from the placebo-controlled COV1001 Ad26.COV2.S trial.

J gave up 5 bases and V 4 bases, and 6 bases lay outside the gene matches. CDR1 and CDR2 from the germline V gene are LGHNA and YSLEER. This CDR3 contains 15 residues. Specified treatment: over 15 received Ad26.COV2.S at low or high dose, single or two shots; about 5 received placebo; per-sample allocation not given. Sample collection was performed on day 63 after the first vaccine or placebo injection. TCRdb's copy holds only in-frame clones and misses some; the assay was immunoSEQ multiplex PCR. The sample records approximately 480,000 clones, roughly 89% being singletons. The clonotype originates from a person between 18 and 60 years old who received the Ad26.COV2.S COVID-19 vaccine or a placebo. Material: peripheral blood, obtained in a trial of Ad26.COV2.S vaccine versus placebo. The chain is built from TRBV4-3 and TRBJ2-1; 9 bases are shared with TRBD1. The CDR3 loop reads CASSLGDRANNEQFF. The CDR3 region has the DNA TGCGCCAGCAGCCTAGGGGACAGGGCGAACAATGAGCAGTTCTTC.